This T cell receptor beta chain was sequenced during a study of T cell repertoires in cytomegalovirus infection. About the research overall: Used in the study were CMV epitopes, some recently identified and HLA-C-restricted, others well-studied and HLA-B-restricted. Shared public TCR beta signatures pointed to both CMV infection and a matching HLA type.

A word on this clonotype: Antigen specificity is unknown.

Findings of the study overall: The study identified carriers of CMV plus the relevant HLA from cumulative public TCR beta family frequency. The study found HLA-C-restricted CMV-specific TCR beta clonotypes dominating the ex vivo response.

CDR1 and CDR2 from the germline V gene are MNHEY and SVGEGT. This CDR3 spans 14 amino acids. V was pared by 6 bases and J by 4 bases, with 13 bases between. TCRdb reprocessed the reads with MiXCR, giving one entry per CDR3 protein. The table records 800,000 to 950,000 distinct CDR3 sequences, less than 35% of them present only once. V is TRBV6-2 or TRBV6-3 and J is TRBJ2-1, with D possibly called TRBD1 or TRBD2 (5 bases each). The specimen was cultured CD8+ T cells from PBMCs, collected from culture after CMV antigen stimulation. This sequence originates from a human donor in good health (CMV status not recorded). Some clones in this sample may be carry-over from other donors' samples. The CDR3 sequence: CASSHGAEYNEQFF. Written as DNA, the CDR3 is TGTGCCAGCAGCCACGGGGCCGAGTACAATGAGCAGTTCTTC.